The rows below give T cell receptor beta chains drawn from one sample of a study of blood T cell repertoires in COVID-19. TCRdb's table, derived via immunoSEQ multiplex PCR, lists solely in-frame clones and lacks some. The top ten clones hold 9.5% to 15% of a sample with roughly 90,000 clones, approximately 86% of them seen once. The sample taken for sequencing was peripheral blood. The receptor source for this set is a human donor in a cohort sampled during active COVID-19. Each CDR3 is given with its conserved first and last residue. D genes are given only for firm matches. Size values are once, few and many counts, or a class for expanded clones, and some rows have none.

>TRBV7-4|-|11|-|TRBJ2-1
TGTGCCAGCAGCTTAAGAATAGTTTTGTTCTTC
CASSLRIVLFF
>TRBV7-2|TRBD1|14|-|TRBJ1-1
TGTGCCAGCAGCCTCTCGACAGGGGACACTGAAGCTTTCTTT
CASSLSTGDTEAFF
>TRBV6-1|TRBD1|14|few|TRBJ1-1
TGTGCCAGCAGTGACAATTCGGACAGGCCAGGGGCTTTCTTT
CASSDNSDRPGAFF
>TRBV7-9|-|18|-|TRBJ2-2
TGTGCCAGCAGCTTAGGGAGGACAGTGTTCGCGAACACCGGGGAGCTGTTTTTT
CASSLGRTVFANTGELFF
>TRBV19|TRBD1|13|-|TRBJ1-4
TGTGCCAGTACCCCCCCGGGACAGGGGGGACTGTTTTTT
CASTPPGQGGLFF
>TRBV2|TRBD2|14|-|TRBJ2-7
TGTGCCAGCAAGCGGGACCAACTATGGCGGGAGCAGTACTTC
CASKRDQLWREQYF
>TRBV7-8|TRBD1|14|-|TRBJ1-2
TGTGCCAGCAGCTCCCTGACAGGGGGTTATGGCTACACCTTC
CASSSLTGGYGYTF
>TRBV11-2|TRBD2|14|-|TRBJ2-1
TGTGCCAGCAGCTTATGCGGGGGGGGGACTGAGCAGTTCTTC
CASSLCGGGTEQFF
>TRBV15|TRBD2|16|once|TRBJ2-3
TGTGCCACCAGCACGAGACTAGCGGAGAGCACAGATACGCAGTATTTT
CATSTRLAESTDTQYF
>TRBV4-1|TRBD1|17|-|TRBJ1-1
TGCGCCAGCAGCCAAGCGGAGGGGGCGCTCGTCCGCACTGAAGCTTTCTTT
CASSQAEGALVRTEAFF
>TRBV19|-|13|-|TRBJ2-2
TGTGCCAGTAGTATAGGGCGGTGGGGGGAGCTGTTTTTT
CASSIGRWGELFF
>TRBV30|-|12|-|TRBJ1-1
TGTGCCTGGAGTATAGGACAGCGTGGGGCTTTCTTT
CAWSIGQRGAFF
>TRBV30|-|12|-|TRBJ1-6
TGTGCCTGGACCGCGTATAATTCACCCCTCCACTTT
CAWTAYNSPLHF
>TRBV7-9|TRBD2|14|-|TRBJ2-2
TGTGCCAGCCAAGGACTAGCGGGGGCCGGGGAGCTGTTTTTT
CASQGLAGAGELFF
>TRBV5-4|-|14|-|TRBJ2-2
TGTGCCAGCAGCGGGGGGACCTCCACCGGGGAGCTGTTTTTT
CASSGGTSTGELFF
>TRBV21-1|-|15|many|TRBJ1-1
TGTGCCAGCAGCAATGCGGATCTGAGAAACACTGAAGCTTTCTTT
CASSNADLRNTEAFF
>TRBV10-3|TRBD2|15|-|TRBJ2-3
TGTGCCATCAGTGAGTTCAGGGAGGGGACAGATACGCAGTATTTT
CAISEFREGTDTQYF
>TRBV7-9|TRBD1|16|-|TRBJ2-7
TGTGCCAGCAGCCCGCCCGTGAGACAGGGGCTCTACGAGCAGTACTTC
CASSPPVRQGLYEQYF
>TRBV28|-|13|few|TRBJ2-1
TGTGCCACCTCGCCCGGCTCCTACAATGAGCAGTTCTTC
CATSPGSYNEQFF
>TRBV4-1|TRBD1|15|-|TRBJ2-7
TGCGCCAGCAGCCAAGTAACAGGGGGATCCTACGAGCAGTACTTC
CASSQVTGGSYEQYF
>TRBV12-2|-|15|-|TRBJ2-5
TGTGCAAGTCGCTTGTGGACTAGCGGGCAAGAGACCCAGTACTTC
CASRLWTSGQETQYF
>TRBV5-1|TRBD2|14|-|TRBJ2-7
TGCGCCAGCAGCTTGACACTAGCGGGAGGGGTGCAGTACTTC
CASSLTLAGGVQYF
>TRBV3-1/TRBV3-2|TRBD1|14|-|TRBJ1-2
TGTGCCAGCAGCCAGCCCCAGGGGGCGGTCGGCTACACCTTC
CASSQPQGAVGYTF
>TRBV5-1|-|15|-|TRBJ2-7
TGCGCCAGCAGCCTGGAAATTACGGGCTCCTACGAGCAGTACTTC
CASSLEITGSYEQYF
>TRBV19|-|13|-|TRBJ2-2
TGTGCCAGTAGTGGTCTCGGCACCGGGGAGCTGTTTTTT
CASSGLGTGELFF
>TRBV19|TRBD1|15|-|TRBJ1-1
TGTGCCAGTAGTATAGAAGGCAGGGGGCGCGTTGAAGCTTTCTTT
CASSIEGRGRVEAFF
>TRBV19|TRBD1|19|-|TRBJ1-1
TGTGCCAGTAGTATACCCGGTCCCGGGACAGGGGGCCGGGGCACTGAAGCTTTCTTT
CASSIPGPGTGGRGTEAFF
>TRBV9|-|14|once|TRBJ2-7
TGTGCCAGCAGCGTCGCGGTTAGCTCCTACGAGCAGTACTTC
CASSVAVSSYEQYF
>TRBV7-9|-|14|-|TRBJ1-2
TGTGCCAGCAGCTTAGTTGGAGCTAACTATGGCTACACCTTC
CASSLVGANYGYTF
>TRBV6-6|-|11|-|TRBJ2-5
TGTGCCAGCAAACTCCGGGAAACCCAGTACTTC
CASKLRETQYF